This entry lists 3 T cell receptor beta chains sequenced from one sample in a study of CD8 T cells in ankylosing spondylitis. TCRdb reprocessed the 5' RACE reads via MiXCR and lists one record per CDR3 protein. The sample consists of over 30,000 distinct CDR3 sequences, 15% to 20% of them appearing once. The sequenced sample consisted of blood. The receptors stem from a male donor with ankylosing spondylitis or in good health (not recorded which).

This clonotype was observed at least ten times. The rearrangement joins TRBV20-1 to TRBJ2-4, with TRBD2 matching 10 bases. The V gene's germline CDR1 is DFQATT and CDR2 SNEGSKA (reference sequence). The CDR3 consists of 12 residues. The V and J ends lost 4 bases and 6 bases, in that order; junction bases with no gene match: 0. The CDR3: CSATSGRNIQYF. CDR3 bases: TGCAGTGCTACTAGCGGGAGAAACATTCAGTACTTC.

The chain has TRBV20-1 and TRBJ1-1; 7 bases line up with TRBD1. V was pared by 5 bases and J by 8 bases, with 8 bases of the junction left unmatched. Germline loops: CDR1 DFQATT, CDR2 SNEGSKA (reference sequence). The CDR3 contains 12 residues. The CDR3 sequence is CSAGRQGLEAFF. In DNA, the CDR3 is TGCAGTGCTGGTAGACAGGGACTAGAAGCTTTCTTT.

The rearrangement links TRBV5-1 to TRBJ2-7, with 9 positions matching TRBD1. CDR3 size: 15 residues. The trim removed 0 bases at V and 6 bases at J, leaving 7 bases unmatched. Germline values: CDR1 SGHRS, CDR2 YFSETQ. The CDR3 nucleotides read TGCGCCAGCAGCTTGGGGCCGGGACAGGGTGGCGAGCAGTACTTC. This sequence encodes CASSLGPGQGGEQYF.